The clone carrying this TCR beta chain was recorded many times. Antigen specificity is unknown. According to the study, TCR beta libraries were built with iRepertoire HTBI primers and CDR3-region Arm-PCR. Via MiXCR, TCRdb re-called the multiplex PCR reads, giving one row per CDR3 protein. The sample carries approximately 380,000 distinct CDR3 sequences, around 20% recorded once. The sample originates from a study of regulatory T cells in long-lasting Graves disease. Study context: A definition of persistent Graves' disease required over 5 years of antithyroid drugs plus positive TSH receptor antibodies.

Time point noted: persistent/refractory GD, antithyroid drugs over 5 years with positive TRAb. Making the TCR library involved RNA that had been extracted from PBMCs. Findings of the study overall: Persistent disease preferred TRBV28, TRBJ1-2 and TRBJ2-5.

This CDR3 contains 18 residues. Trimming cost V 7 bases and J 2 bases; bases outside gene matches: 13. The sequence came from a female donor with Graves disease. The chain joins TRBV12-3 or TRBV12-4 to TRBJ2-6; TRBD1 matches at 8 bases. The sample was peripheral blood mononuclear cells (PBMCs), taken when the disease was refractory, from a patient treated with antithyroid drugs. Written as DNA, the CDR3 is TGTGCCAGCACCCCCCCAGGACAGGGAAACACTGGGGCCAACGTCCTGACTTTC. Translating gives CASTPPGQGNTGANVLTF.